Below, 17 T cell receptor beta chains from the same sample are listed, as sequenced in a study of cytomegalovirus exposure and HLA in healthy donors. With 60 Vbeta and 13 Jbeta primers, the PCR was carried out. The protocol was immunoSEQ multiplex PCR, while the TCRdb copy is restricted to in-frame clones and leaves out a portion. The sample includes 180,000 or so clones, 77% of them seen just once. The specimen sequenced was PBMCs. These receptors were obtained from a man aged 18 to 35 in good health and CMV-seronegative.

This clone was found once. This rearrangement joins TRBV9 to TRBJ2-5, with 9 bases matching TRBD2. In germline, CDR1 is SGDLS, CDR2 YYNGEE. V lost 0 bases, J lost 1 base, and 4 bases stayed unmatched. The CDR3 runs to 16 residues. The chain's CDR3 is CASSVGSGRPQETQYF. DNA of the CDR3: TGTGCCAGCAGCGTAGGGAGCGGGAGGCCCCAAGAGACCCAGTACTTC.

The chain employs TRBV4-1 and TRBJ2-2; the D gene is possibly TRBD1 (6 bases). The CDR3 runs to 17 residues. Germline values: CDR1 MGHRA, CDR2 YSYEKL. Trimming shortened V by 1 base and J by 3 bases, and 15 bases separated the two germline ends. The CDR3 sequence: CASSQGDGGMYTGELFF. DNA of the CDR3: TGCGCCAGCAGCCAAGGTGATGGGGGCATGTACACCGGGGAGCTGTTTTTT.

J is TRBJ1-1 and V is TRBV6-6, with TRBD1 as a possible D gene (6 bases). Germline CDR1 is MNHNY and CDR2 is SVGAGI (reference sequence). Between the trimmed V and J ends, which lost 3 bases and 10 bases, there was a span of 24 bases. CDR3 length: 16 residues. The CDR3, as DNA: TGTGCCAGCAGTTATTTCAGCGGAACCTTAACAGGGTCAGCTTTCTTT. Protein: CASSYFSGTLTGSAFF.

The CDR3 DNA sequence: TGTGCCAGCAGCTTAAGTTTAGGGGGCGCGTCCGGGGAGCTGTTTTTT. Its protein is CASSLSLGGASGELFF. The genes are TRBV7-9 and TRBJ2-2, with 7 bases identical to TRBD1. The J segment lost 6 bases and the V segment lost 2 bases, leaving 9 bases of the junction unmatched. The V gene's germline CDR1 is SEHNR and CDR2 FQNEAQ (reference sequence). This CDR3 has 16 residues.

The chain is built from TRBV30 and TRBJ1-5; a possible D gene is TRBD1 (6 bases). Trimming left V 4 bases short and J 4 bases short, with 14 bases between. Germline values: CDR1 GTSNPN, CDR2 SVGIG (reference sequence). The CDR3 runs 14 residues. The CDR3 DNA sequence: TGTGCCTGGAACTCTCGACAGGTTAATCAGCCCCAGCATTTT. Protein product: CAWNSRQVNQPQHF. Supplemented by reference TRBV30 and TRBJ1-5, the full variable domain reads SQTIHQWPATLVQPVGSPLSLECTVEGTSNPNLYWYRQAAGRGLQLLFYSVGIGQISSEVPQNLSASRPQDRQFILSSKKLLLSDSGFYLCAWNSRQVNQPQHFGDGTRLSIL.

The DNA for the CDR3 is TGTGCCAGCAGCTCCAGGGGGCGCGGTGGAAACACCATATATTTT. Translation gives CASSSRGRGGNTIYF. This sequence joins TRBV9 and TRBJ1-3; TRBD1 aligns across 8 bases. Trimming removed 4 bases from V and 3 bases from J; junction bases left unmatched: 6. From germline, CDR1 is SGDLS and CDR2 YYNGEE. The CDR3 contains 15 residues. Complete variable domain (other parts from reference TRBV9 and TRBJ1-3): DSGVTQTPKHLITATGQRVTLRCSPRSGDLSVYWYQQSLDQGLQFLIQYYNGEERAKGNILERFSAQQFPDLHSELNLSSLELGDSALYFCASSSRGRGGNTIYFGEGSWLTVV.

V and J are TRBV5-5 and TRBJ1-2; D unclear. This CDR3 is built from 13 residues. From germline, CDR1 is SGHKS and CDR2 YYEKEE (reference sequence). The V and J ends lost 1 base and 2 bases respectively, with 6 bases between them. Here the CDR3 DNA reads TGTGCCAGCAGCTTGCCCTACAACTATGGCTACACCTTC. Encoded protein: CASSLPYNYGYTF.

V usage is TRBV9 and J usage is TRBJ1-1; D not certain. This CDR3 is built from 15 residues. Trimming cost V 0 bases and J 1 base, with 10 bases left between them. Germline lookup yields CDR1 SGDLS and CDR2 YYNGEE. CDR3 amino acids: CASSVDPGRNTEAFF. Written as DNA, the CDR3 is TGTGCCAGCAGCGTAGATCCTGGGAGGAACACTGAAGCTTTCTTT.

The chain employs TRBV6-6 and TRBJ1-4; tentatively, D is TRBD1 (5 bases). The CDR3 sequence is 16 residues long. CDR1 and CDR2 from the germline V gene are MNHNY and SVGAGI (reference sequence). V dropped 0 bases and J dropped 8 bases, with 16 bases sitting between them. The CDR3 sequence is CASSYSSGAAGEKLFF. In nucleotides, the CDR3 is TGTGCCAGCAGTTACTCAAGCGGGGCGGCTGGGGAAAAACTGTTTTTT.

This clone has just a few counts. The rearrangement uses TRBV30 and TRBJ2-1, with 9 bases identical to TRBD2. The CDR3 runs to 15 residues. V dropped 5 bases and J dropped 2; count of bases not matched to a gene: 7. CDR1 and CDR2 from the germline V gene are GTSNPN and SVGIG (reference sequence). In nucleotides, the CDR3 is TGTGCCTGGGAAGGAGCGGGAGGAGCCTACAATGAGCAGTTCTTC. It is translated as CAWEGAGGAYNEQFF.

This clone was detected only once. V gene TRBV27 combines with J gene TRBJ1-2; perhaps TRBD1 as D (5 bases). The V gene lost 5 bases and the J gene lost 6 bases, with 19 bases spanning the gap. Germline V gene lookup returns CDR1 MNHEY and CDR2 SMNVEV (reference sequence). The CDR3 sequence is 15 residues long. The CDR3 loop reads CASSPVDSSRDGYTF. CDR3 sequence (DNA): TGTGCCAGCAGTCCGGTAGACAGTTCCAGGGATGGCTACACCTTC.

The chain recombines TRBV4-3 with TRBJ2-1; possibly TRBD2 for D (6 bases). The CDR3 contains 13 residues. The germline V gene encodes CDR1 LGHNA and CDR2 YSLEER. With 0 bases removed from V and 7 bases from J, the gap between germline ends came to 7 bases. CDR3: CASSQDGGNEQFF. The CDR3 DNA is TGCGCCAGCAGCCAAGATGGAGGGAATGAGCAGTTCTTC.

CDR3 sequence: CASSPQGAALDGYTF. The CDR3 DNA follows: TGTGCCAGCAGCCCACAGGGGGCCGCCCTGGATGGCTACACCTTC. This sequence joins TRBV2 and TRBJ1-2, with TRBD1 matching 9 bases. Germline V lookup: CDR1 SNHLY, CDR2 FYNNEI. CDR3 length: 15 residues. Trimming cost V 6 bases and J 6 bases; bases outside gene matches: 11.

The chain couples TRBV11-2 to TRBJ2-7; D may be TRBD1 (7 bases). V gave up 4 bases and J gave up 7 bases, with 26 bases separating them. CDR1 and CDR2 (germline): SGHAT, FQNNGV. This CDR3 has 17 residues. This CDR3 is CASSSLWRGHKSNEQYF. CDR3 nucleotides: TGTGCCAGCAGCTCCCTTTGGAGGGGGCATAAATCGAATGAGCAGTACTTC. Together with reference TRBV11-2 and TRBJ2-7, the CDR3 gives the full variable domain: EAGVAQSPRYKIIEKRQSVAFWCNPISGHATLYWYQQILGQGPKLLIQFQNNGVVDDSQLPKDRFSAERLKGVDSTLKIQPAKLEDSAVYLCASSSLWRGHKSNEQYFGPGTRLTVT.

The chain employs TRBV27 and TRBJ2-1, with TRBD2 identical over 7 bases. This CDR3 is 17 amino acids long. Germline loops: CDR1 MNHEY, CDR2 SMNVEV (reference sequence). The ends lost 5 bases at V and 2 bases at J; junction bases unmatched: 12. CDR3 coding DNA: TGTGCCAGCAGTACAGCGGGGTGGTACCTAACCTACAATGAGCAGTTCTTC. Translated: CASSTAGWYLTYNEQFF.

V and J are TRBV6-5 and TRBJ2-7; D uncertain. CDR1 is MNHEY and CDR2 is SVGAGI in the germline V gene. Between the trimmed V and J ends, which lost 2 bases and 3 bases, there was a span of 8 bases. This CDR3 spans 13 amino acids. In nucleotides, the CDR3 is TGTGCCAGCAGTTACACAGTGAGCTACGAGCAGTACTTC. Translated, it gives CASSYTVSYEQYF.

V and J are TRBV29-1 and TRBJ2-1; 12 nucleotides align to TRBD1. The CDR3 has 15 residues. In germline, CDR1 is SQVTM, CDR2 ANQGSEA. Trimming at V came to 4 bases and at J to 4 bases, leaving 5 bases not matched to a gene. The CDR3 DNA reads as TGCAGCGTTGGGGGGGGACAGGGGGCTTACAATGAGCAGTTCTTC. It yields the protein CSVGGGQGAYNEQFF.